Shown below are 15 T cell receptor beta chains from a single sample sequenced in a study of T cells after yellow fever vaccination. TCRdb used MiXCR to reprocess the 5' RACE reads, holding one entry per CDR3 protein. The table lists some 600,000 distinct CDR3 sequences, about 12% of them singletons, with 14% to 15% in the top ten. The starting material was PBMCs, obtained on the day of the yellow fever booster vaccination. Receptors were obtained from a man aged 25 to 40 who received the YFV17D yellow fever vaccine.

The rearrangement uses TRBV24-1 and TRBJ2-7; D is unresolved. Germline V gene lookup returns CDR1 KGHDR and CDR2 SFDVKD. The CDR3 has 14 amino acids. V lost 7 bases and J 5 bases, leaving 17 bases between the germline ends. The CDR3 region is CATSQEYWVDEQYF. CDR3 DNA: TGTGCCACCAGCCAGGAATATTGGGTGGACGAGCAGTACTTC.

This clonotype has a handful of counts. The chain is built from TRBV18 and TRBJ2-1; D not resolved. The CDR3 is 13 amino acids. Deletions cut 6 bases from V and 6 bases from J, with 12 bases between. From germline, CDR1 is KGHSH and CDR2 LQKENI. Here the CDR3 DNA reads TGTGCCAGCTCCCTGGGCTCACCCAATGAGCAGTTCTTC. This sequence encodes CASSLGSPNEQFF.

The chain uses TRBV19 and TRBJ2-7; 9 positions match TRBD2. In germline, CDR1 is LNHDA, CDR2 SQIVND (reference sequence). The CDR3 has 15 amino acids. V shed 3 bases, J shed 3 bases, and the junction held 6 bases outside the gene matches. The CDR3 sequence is CASSIRTSANYEQYF. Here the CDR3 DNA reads TGTGCCAGTAGTATTCGGACTAGCGCCAACTACGAGCAGTACTTC.

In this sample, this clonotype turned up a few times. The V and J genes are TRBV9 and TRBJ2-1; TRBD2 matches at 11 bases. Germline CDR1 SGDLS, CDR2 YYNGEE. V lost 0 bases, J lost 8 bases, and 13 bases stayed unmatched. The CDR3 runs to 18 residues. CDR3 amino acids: CASSVGLAGGPGEYEQFF. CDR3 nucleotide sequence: TGTGCCAGCAGCGTAGGGCTAGCGGGAGGCCCCGGCGAGTATGAGCAGTTCTTC.

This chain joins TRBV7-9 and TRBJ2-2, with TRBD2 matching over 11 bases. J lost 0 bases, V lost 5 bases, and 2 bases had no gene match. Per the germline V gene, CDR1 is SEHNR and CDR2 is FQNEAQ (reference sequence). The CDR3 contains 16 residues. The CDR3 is CASSISGRANTGELFF. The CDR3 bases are TGTGCCAGCAGCATTAGCGGGAGGGCGAACACCGGGGAGCTGTTTTTT.

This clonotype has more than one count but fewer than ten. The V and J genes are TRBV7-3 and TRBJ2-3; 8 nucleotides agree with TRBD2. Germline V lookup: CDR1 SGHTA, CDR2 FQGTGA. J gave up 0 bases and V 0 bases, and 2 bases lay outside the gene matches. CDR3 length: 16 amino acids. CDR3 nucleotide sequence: TGTGCCAGCAGCTTAACTGGGACTAGGAGCACAGATACGCAGTATTTT. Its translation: CASSLTGTRSTDTQYF.

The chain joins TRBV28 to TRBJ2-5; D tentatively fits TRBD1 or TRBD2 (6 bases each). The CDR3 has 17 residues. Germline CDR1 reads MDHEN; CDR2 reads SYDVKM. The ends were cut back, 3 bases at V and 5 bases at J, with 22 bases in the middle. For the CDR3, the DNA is TGTGCCAGCAGTTTTGGGAAGACAGGCCCGGGGGAGGAGACCCAGTACTTC. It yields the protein CASSFGKTGPGEETQYF.

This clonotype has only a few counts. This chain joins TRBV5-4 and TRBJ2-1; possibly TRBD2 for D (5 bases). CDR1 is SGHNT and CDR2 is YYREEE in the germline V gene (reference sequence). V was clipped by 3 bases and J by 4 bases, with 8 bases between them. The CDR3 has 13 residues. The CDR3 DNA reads TGTGCCAGCAGCTCCGGGATATACAATGAGCAGTTCTTC. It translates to CASSSGIYNEQFF.

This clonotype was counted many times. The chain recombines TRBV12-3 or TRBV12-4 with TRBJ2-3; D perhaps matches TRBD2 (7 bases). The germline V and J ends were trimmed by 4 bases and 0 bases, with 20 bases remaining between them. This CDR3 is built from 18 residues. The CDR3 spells CASSSTGASGGSTDTQYF. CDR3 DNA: TGTGCCAGCAGTTCGACAGGCGCTAGCGGAGGTAGCACAGATACGCAGTATTTT.

Here the CDR3 reads CASSFGFYNQPQHF. The CDR3, as DNA: TGTGCCAGCAGCTTTGGTTTTTACAATCAGCCCCAGCATTTT. The chain joins TRBV5-4 to TRBJ1-5; D is undetermined. V lost 2 bases and J 3 bases, leaving 9 bases between the germline ends. The CDR3 is 14 amino acids. The germline V gene has CDR1 SGHNT and CDR2 YYREEE (reference sequence).

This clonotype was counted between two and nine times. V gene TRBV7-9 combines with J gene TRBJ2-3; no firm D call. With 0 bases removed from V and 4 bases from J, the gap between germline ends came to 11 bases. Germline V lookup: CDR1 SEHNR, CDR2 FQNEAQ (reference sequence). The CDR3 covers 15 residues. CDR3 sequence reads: CASSLALGYADTQYF. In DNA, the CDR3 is TGTGCCAGCAGCTTAGCGTTAGGGTATGCAGATACGCAGTATTTT.

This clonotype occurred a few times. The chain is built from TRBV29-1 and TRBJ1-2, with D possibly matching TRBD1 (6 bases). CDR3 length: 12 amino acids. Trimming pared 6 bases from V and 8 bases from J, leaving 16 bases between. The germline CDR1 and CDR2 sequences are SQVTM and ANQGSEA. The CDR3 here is CSVETGLPGYTF. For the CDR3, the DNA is TGCAGCGTGGAAACAGGGCTACCGGGCTACACCTTC.

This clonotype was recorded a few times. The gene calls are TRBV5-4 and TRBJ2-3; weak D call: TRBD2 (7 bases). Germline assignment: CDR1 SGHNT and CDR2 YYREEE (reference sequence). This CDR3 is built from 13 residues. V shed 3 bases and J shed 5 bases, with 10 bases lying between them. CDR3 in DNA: TGTGCCAGCAGCTGGGAGGGGGTAGATACGCAGTATTTT. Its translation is CASSWEGVDTQYF.

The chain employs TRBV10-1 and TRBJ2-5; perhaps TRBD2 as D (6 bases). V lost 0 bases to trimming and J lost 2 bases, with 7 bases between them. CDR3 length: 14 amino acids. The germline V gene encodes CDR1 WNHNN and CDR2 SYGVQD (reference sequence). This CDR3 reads CASSESEGQETQYF. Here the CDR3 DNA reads TGCGCCAGCAGTGAGTCGGAGGGGCAAGAGACCCAGTACTTC.

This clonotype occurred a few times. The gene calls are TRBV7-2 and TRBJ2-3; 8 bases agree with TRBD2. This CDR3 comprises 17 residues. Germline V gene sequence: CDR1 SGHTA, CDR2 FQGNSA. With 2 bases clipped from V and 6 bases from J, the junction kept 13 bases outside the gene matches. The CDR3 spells CASSLWLPGGLVDTQYF. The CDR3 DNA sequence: TGTGCCAGCAGCTTATGGCTCCCGGGGGGGTTGGTCGATACGCAGTATTTT.